A selection of T cell receptor beta chains follows, all from one sample in a study of vaccination and CD4 T cells after COVID-19. Via MiXCR, TCRdb re-called the PCR reads, giving one row per CDR3 protein. The repertoire consists of under 20,000 distinct CDR3 sequences, with approximately 40% occurring once and the leading ten covering 20% to 25%. Their cognate antigens are unknown. The sequenced sample was cultured CD4+ T cells from blood. The receptor source for this set is a human donor with COVID-19. CDR3s include the opening cysteine and the closing phenylalanine or tryptophan. A D gene is named only where the DNA matches it firmly. Size values are once, few and many counts, or a class for expanded clones, and some rows have none.

V gene	clone size	D gene	J gene	CDR3 DNA	CDR3 protein
TRBV19	few	TRBD1	TRBJ1-2	TGTGCCACCGAGAGCGGCAGGGGGAGCTATGGCTACACCTTC	CATESGRGSYGYTF
TRBV7-8	-	-	TRBJ1-1	TGTGCCAGCAGCCTCAGCGAACTCTTACAAGCTTTCTTT	CASSLSELLQAFF
TRBV7-2	-	TRBD1	TRBJ1-5	TGTGCCAGCAGCTTTTATTCAGGGGGTTATTTTCAGCCCCAGCATTTT	CASSFYSGGYFQPQHF
TRBV6-1	-	-	TRBJ1-1	TGTGCCAGCGTACCATATCTGAACACTGAAGCTTTCTTT	CASVPYLNTEAFF
TRBV18	-	-	TRBJ2-1	TGTGCCAGCTCACCCCAGGTCGAATACAATGAGCAGTTCTTC	CASSPQVEYNEQFF
TRBV9	few	-	TRBJ1-5	TGTGCCAGCAGCGTAGGTGGAGGAGACAATCAGCCCCAGCATTTT	CASSVGGGDNQPQHF
TRBV25-1	large	TRBD1	TRBJ1-5	TGTGCCAGCAGTACACAGGGGCTCAATCAGCCCCAGCATTTT	CASSTQGLNQPQHF
TRBV7-6	-	-	TRBJ1-5	TGTGCCAGCAGCTTAGTGCCTGCGACCACCGGCAATCAGCCCCAGCATTTT	CASSLVPATTGNQPQHF
TRBV20-1	few	-	TRBJ2-5	TGCAGTGCTACTCCCCCCGGGGGAGTCCAAGAGACCCAGTACTTC	CSATPPGGVQETQYF
TRBV7-8	-	-	TRBJ2-3	TGTGCCAGCAGCCCTAGGGACTCGGTAGGGGATACGCAGTATTTT	CASSPRDSVGDTQYF
TRBV12-5	-	-	TRBJ1-1	TGTGCTAGTGGTTTTCCCTCTGTTGGGGCCTATGAAGCTTTCTTT	CASGFPSVGAYEAFF
TRBV7-9	-	TRBD1	TRBJ1-5	TGTGCCAGCAGCCCCGGCGGGACAGGGAACAATCAGCCCCAGCATTTT	CASSPGGTGNNQPQHF
TRBV20-1	-	-	TRBJ2-7	TGCAGTGCTAGAGACGGGTACGAGCAGTACTTC	CSARDGYEQYF
TRBV2	-	-	TRBJ2-7	TGTGCCAGCAGTGAAGCGGGGTACGAGCAGTACTTC	CASSEAGYEQYF
TRBV15	few	-	TRBJ1-4	TGTGCCACCAGCAGAGATCGAAGGGAAAAACTGTTTTTT	CATSRDRREKLFF
TRBV21-1	-	-	TRBJ1-4	TGTGCCAGCCATGGATCAGGGAGGGATGAAAAACTGTTTTTT	CASHGSGRDEKLFF